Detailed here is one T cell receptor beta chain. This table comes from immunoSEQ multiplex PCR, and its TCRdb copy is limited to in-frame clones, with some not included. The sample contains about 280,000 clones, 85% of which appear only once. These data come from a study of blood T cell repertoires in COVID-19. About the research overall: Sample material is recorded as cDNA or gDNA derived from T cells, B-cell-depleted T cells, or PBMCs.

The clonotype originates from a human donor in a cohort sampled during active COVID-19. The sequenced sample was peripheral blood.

The CDR3, as DNA: TGTGCCAGCAGCTTAGGGACAGGGTCAGATACGCAGTATTTT. Translated, it gives CASSLGTGSDTQYF. The J gene is TRBJ2-3, the V gene TRBV11-3, with 8 bases that match TRBD1. This CDR3 is built from 14 residues. Per germline, CDR1 SGHNT and CDR2 YENEEA. Unmatched junction bases numbered 1, after V lost 1 base and J lost 4 bases.